This passage covers 8 T cell receptor beta chains from one sample sequenced in a study of blood T cell repertoires in COVID-19. Data came from immunoSEQ multiplex PCR; TCRdb stores just in-frame clones and leaves some out. The data show 350,000 to 450,000 clones, 75% to 90% seen once. The sequenced material came from PBMCs or T cells enriched from blood (not recorded which). These receptors were taken from a man aged 25-45 years who had recovered from COVID-19.

This clone was seen more than once but under ten times. This chain connects TRBV6-5 to TRBJ1-2; tentatively, D is TRBD1 (6 bases). CDR1 is MNHEY and CDR2 is SVGAGI in the germline V gene. This CDR3 comprises 15 residues. Between the trimmed V and J ends, which lost 7 bases and 3 bases, there was a span of 18 bases. In nucleotides, the CDR3 is TGTGCCAGCACCAAAGGGGGGGGCGCTGACTATGGCTACACCTTC. Encoded protein: CASTKGGGADYGYTF.

V and J are TRBV5-1 and TRBJ2-7; D remains unclear. CDR3 size: 16 residues. Per the germline V gene, CDR1 is SGHRS and CDR2 is YFSETQ. Trimming stripped 4 bases from V and 2 bases from J, with 19 bases between. The CDR3 protein is CASSDGLLAPAYEQYF. CDR3 nucleotides: TGCGCCAGCAGCGATGGTTTGTTAGCACCCGCCTACGAGCAGTACTTC.

Here the CDR3 reads CASSQRLAGEEQYF. The CDR3 nucleotides are TGTGCCAGCAGCCAAAGACTAGCGGGAGAAGAGCAGTACTTC. The chain links TRBV28 to TRBJ2-7; 12 positions match TRBD2. CDR3 length equals 14 residues. Germline trimming cut 6 bases from V and 7 bases from J; bases unmatched to any gene: 7. From germline, CDR1 is MDHEN and CDR2 SYDVKM.

The genes are TRBV11-2 and TRBJ2-7, with D unclear. The germline V and J ends were trimmed by 1 base and 3 bases, with 7 bases remaining between them. The CDR3 covers 13 residues. CDR1 is SGHAT and CDR2 is FQNNGV in the germline V gene. The CDR3 nucleotides read TGTGCCAGCAGCTTAGGTGGCCTCTACGAGCAGTACTTC. Its protein is CASSLGGLYEQYF. The full variable domain, completed using reference TRBV11-2 and TRBJ2-7, is EAGVAQSPRYKIIEKRQSVAFWCNPISGHATLYWYQQILGQGPKLLIQFQNNGVVDDSQLPKDRFSAERLKGVDSTLKIQPAKLEDSAVYLCASSLGGLYEQYFGPGTRLTVT.

The chain carries TRBV19 and TRBJ2-2; 10 bases are shared with TRBD2. CDR1 and CDR2 (germline): LNHDA, SQIVND (reference sequence). With 7 bases clipped from V and 1 base from J, the junction kept 9 bases outside the gene matches. This CDR3 is 17 amino acids long. The CDR3 protein is CASTPGGLAENTGELFF. The DNA for the CDR3 is TGTGCCAGTACCCCGGGTGGACTAGCGGAGAACACCGGGGAGCTGTTTTTT. Variable domain in full (rest from reference TRBV19 and TRBJ2-2): DGGITQSPKYLFRKEGQNVTLSCEQNLNHDAMYWYRQDPGQGLRLIYYSQIVNDFQKGDIAEGYSVSREKKESFPLTVTSAQKNPTAFYLCASTPGGLAENTGELFFGEGSRLTVL.

The gene calls are TRBV7-2 and TRBJ2-7; 9 nucleotides agree with TRBD1. V dropped 5 bases and J dropped 4; count of bases not matched to a gene: 9. Germline values: CDR1 SGHTA, CDR2 FQGNSA. The CDR3 is made up of 15 amino acids. The CDR3, as DNA: TGTGCCAGCAGCCTTCAACAGGGGGCAGAGTACGAGCAGTACTTC. The encoded protein is CASSLQQGAEYEQYF.

The gene calls are TRBV10-2 and TRBJ2-7; 9 positions match TRBD1. Trimming at V came to 0 bases and at J to 7 bases, leaving 7 bases not matched to a gene. The CDR3 covers 15 residues. Germline CDR1 WSHSY, CDR2 SAAADI. CDR3 nucleotide sequence: TGCGCCAGCAGTGAGTCGACAGGGGGACACCCGGAGCAGTACTTC. This encodes CASSESTGGHPEQYF.

The chain has TRBV3-1 (or the pseudogene TRBV3-2) and TRBJ2-2; 9 nucleotides match TRBD2. CDR1 LGHDT and CDR2 YNNKEL come from the germline V gene (reference sequence). The J segment lost 5 bases and the V segment lost 1 base, leaving 11 bases of the junction unmatched. The CDR3 has 18 amino acids. The CDR3 region has the DNA TGTGCCAGCAGCCAAGTTGGCGGGAGGGCCGATCATACCGGGGAGCTGTTTTTT. This encodes CASSQVGGRADHTGELFF.